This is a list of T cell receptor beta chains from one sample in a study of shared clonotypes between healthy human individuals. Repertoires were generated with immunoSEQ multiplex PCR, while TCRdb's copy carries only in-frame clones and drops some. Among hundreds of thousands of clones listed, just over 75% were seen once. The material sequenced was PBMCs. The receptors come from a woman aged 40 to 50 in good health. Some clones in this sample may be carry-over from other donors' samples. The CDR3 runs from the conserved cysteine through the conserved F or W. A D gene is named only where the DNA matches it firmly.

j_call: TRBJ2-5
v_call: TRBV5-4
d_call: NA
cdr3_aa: CASSLPLKETQYF

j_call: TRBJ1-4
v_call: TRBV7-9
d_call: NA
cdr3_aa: CASSLYEKLFF

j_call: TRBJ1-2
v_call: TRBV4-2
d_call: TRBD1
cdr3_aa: CASSPEGTGLNYGYTF

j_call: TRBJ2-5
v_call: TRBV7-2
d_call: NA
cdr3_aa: CAGSQGAALQETQYF

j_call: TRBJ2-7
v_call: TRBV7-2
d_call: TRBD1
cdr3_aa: CASSQDRGAYEQYF

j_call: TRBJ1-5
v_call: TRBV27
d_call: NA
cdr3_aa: CASRQGGQPQHF

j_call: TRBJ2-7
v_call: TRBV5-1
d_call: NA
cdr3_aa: CASSEVGGYEQYF

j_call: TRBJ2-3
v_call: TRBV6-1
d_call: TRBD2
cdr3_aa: CASSETSLSTDTQYF

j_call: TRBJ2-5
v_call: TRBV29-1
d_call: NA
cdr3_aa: CSVDQPGETQYF

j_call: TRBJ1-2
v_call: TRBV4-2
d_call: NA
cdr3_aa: CASSQDLRGRHYGYTF

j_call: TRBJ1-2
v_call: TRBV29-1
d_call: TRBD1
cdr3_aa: CSVEGASGRGFYGYTF